This T cell receptor (beta chain) appears in the sequencing data of a study of OX40 agonist ivuxolimab in advanced cancers. Study-level information: Dose-escalation patients were diagnosed with hepatocellular carcinoma, melanoma, renal cell cancer or head and neck cancer. The mean age was approximately 60 years, ranging from 23 to 79, with around four fifths of participants male.

On this clone: Its antigen is not known.

CDR3 length: 13 amino acids. V lost 4 bases and J 3 bases, leaving 8 bases between the germline ends. The germline CDR1 and CDR2 sequences are SEHNR and FQNEAQ (reference sequence). Study results and caveats: Circulating CD4+ and CD8+ T cells showed clonal expansion by week 6 at 0.1 to 3.0 mg/kg.

Clones were sequenced by immunoSEQ multiplex PCR, and TCRdb holds only the in-frame ones, with some missing. The data show about 58,000 clones, 88% seen once. The rearrangement links TRBV7-9 to TRBJ2-3, with D possibly being TRBD2 (5 bases). The receptor was isolated from an adult with an advanced solid tumor such as melanoma, head and neck, liver or kidney cancer. This specimen was CD4+ or CD8+ T cells sorted from blood, taken in a trial of the OX40 agonist ivuxolimab. The CDR3 spells CASSSRGTDTQYF. In DNA form, the CDR3 reads TGTGCCAGCAGCTCCCGGGGAACAGATACGCAGTATTTT. Based on the CDR3 plus reference TRBV7-9 and TRBJ2-3, the full variable domain is DTGVSQNPRHKITKRGQNVTFRCDPISEHNRLYWYRQTLGQGPEFLTYFQNEAQLEKSRLLSDRFSAERPKGSFSTLEIQRTEQGDSAMYLCASSSRGTDTQYFGPGTRLTVL.